One sample yielded the 6 T cell receptor beta chains listed below, sequenced in a study of blood T cell repertoires in COVID-19. TCRdb keeps only in-frame clones here, not all; method: immunoSEQ multiplex PCR. The data contain tens of thousands of clones, over 75% of them seen just once; the ten biggest clones take up about a sixth. Sequencing used peripheral blood. The receptors were gathered from a human donor with active COVID-19. The donor label of this sample is uncertain.

This clone has only one observation. The chain links TRBV4-2 to TRBJ2-5; D may be TRBD2 (7 bases). The CDR3 is 17 residues long. Trimming stripped 0 bases from V and 5 bases from J, with 19 bases between. Germline V gene sequence: CDR1 LGHNA, CDR2 YNFKEQ. The CDR3 loop is CASSQDPPPRGLETQYF. The DNA for the CDR3 is TGTGCCAGCAGCCAAGATCCCCCTCCGCGGGGGCTGGAGACCCAGTACTTC.

This clone turned up a few times. The rearrangement joins TRBV4-1 to TRBJ2-7; no definite D call. Trimming stripped 4 bases from V and 2 bases from J, with 12 bases between. The CDR3 has 14 amino acids. The germline V gene has CDR1 MGHRA and CDR2 YSYEKL. The CDR3 DNA follows: TGCGCCAGCAGCCGGGCGATCTCAGCCTACGAGCAGTACTTC. It is translated as CASSRAISAYEQYF.

V gene TRBV6-4 combines with J gene TRBJ2-2; 8 bases agree with TRBD2. The CDR3 has 18 amino acids. The germline gives CDR1 MRHNA, CDR2 SNTAGT. The V gene end was trimmed by 4 bases and the J gene end by 1 base; junction bases not matched to a gene: 11. The CDR3 DNA sequence: TGTGCCAGCAGTGGTCCCCGGGGCGGGGGGCTGAACACCGGGGAGCTGTTTTTT. This encodes CASSGPRGGGLNTGELFF.

The rearrangement links TRBV5-4 to TRBJ2-1; 9 bases align to TRBD2. V was clipped by 0 bases and J by 7 bases; unmatched bases: 5. This CDR3 spans 15 amino acids. The V gene's germline CDR1 is SGHNT and CDR2 YYREEE (reference sequence). The CDR3 loop is CASSLVAGVGNEQFF. CDR3 nucleotides: TGTGCCAGCAGCTTGGTAGCGGGGGTAGGGAATGAGCAGTTCTTC.

The chain's CDR3 is CSVAAGTADTQYF. The CDR3 nucleotides are TGCAGCGTTGCAGCAGGTACCGCAGATACGCAGTATTTT. V is TRBV29-1 and J is TRBJ2-3; D uncertain. Trimming removed 4 bases at V and 4 bases at J, with 12 bases between. This CDR3 has 13 amino acids. The germline CDR1 and CDR2 sequences are SQVTM and ANQGSEA.

This clone was picked up a small number of times. V usage is TRBV7-3 and J usage is TRBJ2-1, with TRBD1 identical over 10 bases. The V segment lost 5 bases and the J segment 2 bases; nucleotides outside the gene matches: 3. The CDR3 spans 15 residues. CDR1 is SGHTA and CDR2 is FQGTGA in the germline V gene. CDR3 sequence: CASSGGQGAYNEQFF. CDR3 nucleotides: TGTGCCAGCAGCGGTGGACAGGGGGCCTACAATGAGCAGTTCTTC.